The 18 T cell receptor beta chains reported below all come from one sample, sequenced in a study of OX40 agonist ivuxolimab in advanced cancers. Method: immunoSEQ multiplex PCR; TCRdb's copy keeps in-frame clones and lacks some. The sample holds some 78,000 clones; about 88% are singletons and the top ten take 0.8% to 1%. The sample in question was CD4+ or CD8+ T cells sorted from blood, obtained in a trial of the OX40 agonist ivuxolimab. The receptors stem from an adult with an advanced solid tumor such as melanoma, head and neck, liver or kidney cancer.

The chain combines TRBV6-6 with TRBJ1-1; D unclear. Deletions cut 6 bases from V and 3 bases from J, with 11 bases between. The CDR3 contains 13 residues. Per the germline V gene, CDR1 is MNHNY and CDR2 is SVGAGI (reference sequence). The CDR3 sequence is CASSRTRDTEAFF. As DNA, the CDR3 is TGTGCCAGCAGCCGGACTCGAGACACTGAAGCTTTCTTT.

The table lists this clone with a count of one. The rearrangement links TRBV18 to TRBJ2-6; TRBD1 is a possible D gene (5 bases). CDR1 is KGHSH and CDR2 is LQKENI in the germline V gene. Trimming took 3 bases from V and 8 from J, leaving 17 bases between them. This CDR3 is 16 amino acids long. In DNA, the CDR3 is TGTGCCAGCTCACCTAGTACAAGGAAGGGGACCAACGTCCTGACTTTC. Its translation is CASSPSTRKGTNVLTF.

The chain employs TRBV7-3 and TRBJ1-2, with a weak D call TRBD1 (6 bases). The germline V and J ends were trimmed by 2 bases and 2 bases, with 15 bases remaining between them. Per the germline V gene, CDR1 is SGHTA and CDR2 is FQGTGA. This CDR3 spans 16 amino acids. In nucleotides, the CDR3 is TGTGCCAGCAGCTTAGGCCCGACAGGACCCAACTATGGCTACACCTTC. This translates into CASSLGPTGPNYGYTF.

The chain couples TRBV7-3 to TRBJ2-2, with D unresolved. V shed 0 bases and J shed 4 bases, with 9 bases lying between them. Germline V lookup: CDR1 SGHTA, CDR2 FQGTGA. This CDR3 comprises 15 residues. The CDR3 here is CASSLTTSVTGELFF. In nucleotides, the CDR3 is TGTGCCAGCAGCTTAACGACAAGCGTCACCGGGGAGCTGTTTTTT.

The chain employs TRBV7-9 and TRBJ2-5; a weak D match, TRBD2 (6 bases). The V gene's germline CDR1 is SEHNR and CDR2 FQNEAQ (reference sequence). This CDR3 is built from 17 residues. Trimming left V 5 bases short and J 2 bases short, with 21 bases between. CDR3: CASSRTGLLQKQETQYF. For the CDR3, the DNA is TGTGCCAGCAGCCGAACGGGACTCCTCCAGAAACAAGAGACCCAGTACTTC.

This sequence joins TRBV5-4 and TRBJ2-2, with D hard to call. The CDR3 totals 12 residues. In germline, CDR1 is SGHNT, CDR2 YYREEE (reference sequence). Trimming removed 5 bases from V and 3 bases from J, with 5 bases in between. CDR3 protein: CASRLHTGELFF. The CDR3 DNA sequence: TGTGCCAGCAGACTTCACACCGGGGAGCTGTTTTTT.

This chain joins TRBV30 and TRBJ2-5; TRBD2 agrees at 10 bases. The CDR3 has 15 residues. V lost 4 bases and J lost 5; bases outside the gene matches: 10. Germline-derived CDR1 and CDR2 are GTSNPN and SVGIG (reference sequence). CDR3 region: CAWTMAAGGPETQYF. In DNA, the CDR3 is TGTGCCTGGACGATGGCAGCGGGAGGGCCGGAGACCCAGTACTTC.

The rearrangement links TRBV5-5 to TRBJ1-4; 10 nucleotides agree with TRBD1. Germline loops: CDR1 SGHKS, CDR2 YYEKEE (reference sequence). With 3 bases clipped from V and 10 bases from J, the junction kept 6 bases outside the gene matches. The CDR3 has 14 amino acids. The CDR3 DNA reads TGTGCCAGCAGCTCGGACAGGGGGTTTGGAAAACTGTTTTTT. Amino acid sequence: CASSSDRGFGKLFF.

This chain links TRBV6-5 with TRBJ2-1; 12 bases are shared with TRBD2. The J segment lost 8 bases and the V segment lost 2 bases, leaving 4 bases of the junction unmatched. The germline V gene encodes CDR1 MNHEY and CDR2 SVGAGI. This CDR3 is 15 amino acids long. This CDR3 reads CASSYTLAGGHEQFF. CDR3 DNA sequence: TGTGCCAGCAGTTACACCCTAGCGGGGGGGCATGAGCAGTTCTTC.

The CDR3 DNA follows: TGTGCCAGTAAGTCAGGGGGCGGCACTGAAGCTTTCTTT. Its protein is CASKSGGGTEAFF. The chain couples TRBV19 to TRBJ1-1, with 8 bases lining up with TRBD1. Unmatched junction bases numbered 5, after V lost 7 bases and J lost 4 bases. Per the germline V gene, CDR1 is LNHDA and CDR2 is SQIVND (reference sequence). CDR3 size: 13 residues.

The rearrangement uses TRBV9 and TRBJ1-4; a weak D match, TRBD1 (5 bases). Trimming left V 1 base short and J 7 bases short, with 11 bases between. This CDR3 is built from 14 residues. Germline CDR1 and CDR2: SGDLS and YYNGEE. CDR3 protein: CASSVRGGSEKLFF. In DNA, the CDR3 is TGTGCCAGCAGCGTAAGGGGAGGGAGTGAAAAACTGTTTTTT.

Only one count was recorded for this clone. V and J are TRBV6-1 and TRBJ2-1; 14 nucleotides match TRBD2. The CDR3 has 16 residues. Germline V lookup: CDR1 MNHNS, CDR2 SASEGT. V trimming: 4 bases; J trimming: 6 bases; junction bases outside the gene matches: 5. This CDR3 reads CASSGRTSGRFNEQFF. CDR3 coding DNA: TGTGCCAGCAGTGGTAGGACTAGCGGGAGGTTCAATGAGCAGTTCTTC.

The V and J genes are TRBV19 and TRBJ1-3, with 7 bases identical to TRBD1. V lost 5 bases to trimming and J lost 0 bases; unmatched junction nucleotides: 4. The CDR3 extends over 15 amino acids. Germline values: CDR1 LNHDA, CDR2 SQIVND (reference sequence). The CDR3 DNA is TGTGCCAGTAGTGATTCAGGGGGCTCTGGAAACACCATATATTTT. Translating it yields CASSDSGGSGNTIYF.

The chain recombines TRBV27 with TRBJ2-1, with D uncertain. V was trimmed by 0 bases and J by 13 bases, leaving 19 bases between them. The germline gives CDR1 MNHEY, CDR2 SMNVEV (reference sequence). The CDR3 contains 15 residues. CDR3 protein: CASSLSPGPSWLQFF. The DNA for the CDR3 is TGTGCCAGCAGTTTATCGCCCGGCCCGTCGTGGTTACAGTTCTTC.

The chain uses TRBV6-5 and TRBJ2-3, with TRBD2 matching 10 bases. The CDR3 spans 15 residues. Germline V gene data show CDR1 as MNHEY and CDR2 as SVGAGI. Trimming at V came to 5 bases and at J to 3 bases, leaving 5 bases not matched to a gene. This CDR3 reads CASSISSGSTDTQYF. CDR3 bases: TGTGCCAGCAGTATTTCTAGCGGGAGTACAGATACGCAGTATTTT.

CDR3 region: CAWDLAGGTDTQYF. CDR3 nucleotide sequence: TGTGCCTGGGACTTAGCGGGAGGCACAGATACGCAGTATTTT. The V gene is TRBV30, the J gene TRBJ2-3; TRBD2 aligns across 9 bases. The CDR3 has 14 amino acids. Germline V gives CDR1 GTSNPN, CDR2 SVGIG (reference sequence). With 5 bases clipped from V and 1 base from J, the junction kept 4 bases outside the gene matches.

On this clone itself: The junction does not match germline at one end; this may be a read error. CDR3 nucleotide sequence: TGTGCCAGCAACTTAGCGGGGGGGCTTCGCTACAATGAGCAGTTCTTC. Protein product: CASNLAGGLRYNEQFF. The rearrangement uses TRBV7-9 and TRBJ2-1; 11 bases fit TRBD2. Germline V gene lookup returns CDR1 SEHNR and CDR2 FQNEAQ (reference sequence). The CDR3 is 16 residues long.

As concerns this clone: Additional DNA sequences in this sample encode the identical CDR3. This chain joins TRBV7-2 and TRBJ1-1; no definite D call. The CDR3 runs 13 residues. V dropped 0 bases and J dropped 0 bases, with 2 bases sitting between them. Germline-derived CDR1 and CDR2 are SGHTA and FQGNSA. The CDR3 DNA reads TGTGCCAGCAGCTTAGCGATGAACACTGAAGCTTTCTTT. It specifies CASSLAMNTEAFF.